A single sample gave rise to the 23 T cell receptor beta chains below, sequenced in a study of CD8+CD57+ T cells in acquired aplastic anemia. For CDR3 and TCR beta VDJ profiling, genomic DNA was the template used. TCRdb reprocessed the reads with MiXCR, giving one entry per CDR3 protein. Altogether 180,000 or so distinct CDR3 sequences are present, 40% to 55% being singletons, with the ten largest covering 2.5% to 3.5%. Sequenced: sorted CD4+, CD8+, or CD8+CD57+ T cells (not recorded which) from PBMCs. The receptor source for this set is a human donor in good health.

The sample holds a few counts of this clonotype. The V gene is TRBV2, the J gene TRBJ1-3, with a tentative D call TRBD1 (5 bases). V was trimmed by 6 bases and J by 7 bases, leaving 16 bases between them. Germline V lookup: CDR1 SNHLY, CDR2 FYNNEI. The CDR3 totals 14 residues. The CDR3 nucleotides are TGTGCCAGCAGCCTACGTGGCGGGGGGAACACCATATATTTT. This translates into CASSLRGGGNTIYF.

About this clonotype itself: Just one base apart from a much larger clone, this may be a read error. This chain uses TRBV9 with TRBJ1-1, with D perhaps matching TRBD1 (5 bases). Germline V gene sequence: CDR1 SGDLS, CDR2 YYNGEE. This CDR3 comprises 14 residues. The ends were cut back, 3 bases at V and 0 bases at J, with 9 bases in the middle. The CDR3 bases are TGTGCCAGCAGCGCGGGACGGGTGAACACTGAAGCTTTCTTT. Its protein is CASSAGRVNTEAFF.

The V and J genes are TRBV24-1 and TRBJ2-2; TRBD1 might be the D (6 bases). The CDR3 has 18 residues. Trimming pared 0 bases from V and 5 bases from J, leaving 18 bases between. CDR1 is KGHDR and CDR2 is SFDVKD in the germline V gene. The CDR3 DNA reads TGTGCCACCAGTGATTTGCCTAGCAGGTCCAGGGGAACCGGGGAGCTGTTTTTT. This codes for CATSDLPSRSRGTGELFF.

At least ten counts were recorded for this clonotype. V and J are TRBV9 and TRBJ2-2; no reliable D call. Germline V gene lookup returns CDR1 SGDLS and CDR2 YYNGEE. The CDR3 sequence is 13 residues long. The V and J ends lost 0 bases and 4 bases respectively, with 4 bases between them. The CDR3 region has the DNA TGTGCCAGCAGCGTAGCCGGCACCGGGGAGCTGTTTTTT. The encoded protein is CASSVAGTGELFF.

This sequence joins TRBV7-6 and TRBJ2-7; 7 nucleotides line up with TRBD2. V gave up 5 bases and J gave up 6 bases; unmatched junction bases: 4. The germline gives CDR1 SGHVS, CDR2 FNYEAQ. The CDR3 sequence is 12 residues long. CDR3 sequence: CASSHPGGEQYF. CDR3 coding DNA: TGTGCCAGCAGCCACCCGGGAGGCGAGCAGTACTTC.

The chain employs TRBV12-3 or TRBV12-4 and TRBJ1-6; 7 nucleotides match TRBD1. The CDR3 extends over 16 amino acids. V was pared by 5 bases and J by 11 bases, with 15 bases of the junction left unmatched. CDR3 amino acids: CASSLTGLLRRTPLHF. The CDR3 DNA is TGTGCCAGCAGTCTGACAGGGCTACTTCGAAGGACACCCCTCCACTTT.

This clonotype was detected many times. The CDR3 is CASSIDAGPLQPQHF. The CDR3 DNA reads TGTGCCAGTAGTATAGATGCAGGGCCGCTACAGCCCCAGCATTTT. This chain connects TRBV19 to TRBJ1-5; a possible D gene is TRBD1 (5 bases). Trimming left V 0 bases short and J 7 bases short, with 13 bases between. The CDR3 is 15 amino acids. The germline V gene encodes CDR1 LNHDA and CDR2 SQIVND (reference sequence).

At least ten counts were recorded for this clonotype. Relative to the germline gene, one junction end is altered; a read error may explain this. The chain employs TRBV29-1 and TRBJ2-7, with a weak D call TRBD2 (5 bases). The CDR3 runs to 9 residues. Germline V lookup: CDR1 SQVTM, CDR2 ANQGSEA. The CDR3 coding sequence is TGCAGCCCCCTCTTTGGGAGTGACTTC. Its translation is CSPLFGSDF.

V and J are TRBV11-2 and TRBJ1-1, with D tentatively TRBD1 (6 bases). V was pared by 0 bases and J by 11 bases, with 19 bases between. This CDR3 region has 15 residues. Germline V gene data show CDR1 as SGHAT and CDR2 as FQNNGV. CDR3 sequence (DNA): TGTGCCAGCAGCTTAGAAGGCTCGTTCACAGGGCATGCTTTCTTT. The encoded protein is CASSLEGSFTGHAFF.

This sequence joins TRBV5-1 and TRBJ2-1; TRBD2 agrees at 13 bases. Trimming cost V 0 bases and J 9 bases; bases outside gene matches: 6. In germline, CDR1 is SGHRS, CDR2 YFSETQ. The CDR3 contains 16 residues. In DNA form, the CDR3 reads TGCGCCAGCAGCTTGGCGGGACTAGCGGGGCCCAGTGAGCAGTTCTTC. This sequence encodes CASSLAGLAGPSEQFF.

V gene TRBV6-5 combines with J gene TRBJ2-4; D call uncertain. Trimming shortened V by 3 bases and J by 0 bases, and 6 bases separated the two germline ends. Germline V gene sequence: CDR1 MNHEY, CDR2 SVGAGI. The CDR3 has 14 amino acids. The CDR3 sequence is CASSYVAAKNIQYF. CDR3 coding DNA: TGTGCCAGCAGTTATGTGGCAGCCAAAAACATTCAGTACTTC.

This chain uses TRBV25-1 with TRBJ2-3, with TRBD2 matching 10 bases. Germline CDR1 and CDR2: MGHDK and SYGVNS. CDR3 length equals 18 residues. With V trimmed by 0 bases and J by 4 bases, 10 bases remained unmatched. The CDR3 protein is CASSEYGIAGGVADTQYF. The CDR3 nucleotides read TGTGCCAGCAGTGAATATGGAATAGCGGGAGGTGTAGCAGATACGCAGTATTTT.

The chain couples TRBV24-1 to TRBJ2-2, with D perhaps TRBD1 or TRBD2 (5 bases each). The length of the CDR3 is 14 residues. Germline lookup yields CDR1 KGHDR and CDR2 SFDVKD. V was clipped by 9 bases and J by 5 bases, with 15 bases between them. Here the CDR3 reads CATGWGRGTGELFF. DNA of the CDR3: TGTGCCACCGGTTGGGGGAGAGGGACCGGGGAGCTGTTTTTT.

In its sample, this clonotype was seen many times. V is TRBV20-1 and J is TRBJ2-1; no firm D call. The length of the CDR3 is 11 residues. Germline CDR1 DFQATT, CDR2 SNEGSKA (reference sequence). The V end lost 2 bases, the J end lost 9 bases, and 8 bases lay between the germline ends. The CDR3 nucleotides read TGCAGTGCTAGAAAGGCTCTTGAGCAGTTCTTC. This encodes CSARKALEQFF.

J is TRBJ1-2 and V is TRBV19, with D possibly matching TRBD1 (6 bases). Germline assignment: CDR1 LNHDA and CDR2 SQIVND (reference sequence). V was cut by 8 bases and J by 0 bases, with 16 bases left in between. The CDR3 spans 15 residues. The CDR3 region has the DNA TGTGCCAGTGGCCGGAACAGGGATGCTAACTATGGCTACACCTTC. Its translation: CASGRNRDANYGYTF.

The chain uses TRBV18 and TRBJ2-2; D gene uncertain. CDR1 is KGHSH and CDR2 is LQKENI in the germline V gene. V was cut by 1 base and J by 0 bases, with 9 bases left in between. The CDR3 is made up of 16 amino acids. CDR3 nucleotide sequence: TGTGCCAGCTCACCACAACAGACCGCGAACACCGGGGAGCTGTTTTTT. Translation: CASSPQQTANTGELFF. Variable domain in full (rest from reference TRBV18 and TRBJ2-2): NAGVMQNPRHLVRRRGQEARLRCSPMKGHSHVYWYRQLPEEGLKFMVYLQKENIIDESGMPKERFSAEFPKEGPSILRIQQVVRGDSAAYFCASSPQQTANTGELFFGEGSRLTVL.

The rearrangement joins TRBV20-1 to TRBJ2-5; D might be TRBD2 (7 bases). The germline CDR1 and CDR2 sequences are DFQATT and SNEGSKA (reference sequence). The CDR3 length is 14 residues. Trimming left V 1 base short and J 6 bases short, with 15 bases between. CDR3 sequence (DNA): TGCAGTGCTAGAGTTGCTCGGGGGGCCAAGACCCAGTACTTC. Its translation: CSARVARGAKTQYF.

The rearrangement uses TRBV20-1 and TRBJ2-7; weak D call: TRBD2 (6 bases). Trimming pared 1 base from V and 2 bases from J, leaving 12 bases between. Germline-derived CDR1 and CDR2 are DFQATT and SNEGSKA (reference sequence). The CDR3 is made up of 14 amino acids. This CDR3 reads CSARGPGETYEQYF. Here the CDR3 DNA reads TGCAGTGCTAGAGGGCCGGGAGAGACCTACGAGCAGTACTTC.

The table lists this clonotype with a few counts. The chain has TRBV18 and TRBJ1-1; no definite D call. The germline V and J ends were trimmed by 2 bases and 8 bases, with 9 bases remaining between them. This CDR3 comprises 12 residues. From germline, CDR1 is KGHSH and CDR2 LQKENI. The CDR3 reads CASSPMAEEAFF. As DNA, the CDR3 is TGTGCCAGCTCACCAATGGCCGAAGAAGCTTTCTTT.

This clonotype was seen at least ten times. This chain connects TRBV7-9 to TRBJ1-1, with D possibly being TRBD1 (5 bases). Germline V lookup: CDR1 SEHNR, CDR2 FQNEAQ (reference sequence). Trimming took off 0 bases at V and 0 bases at J, with 14 bases between the two ends. This CDR3 spans 17 amino acids. CDR3 DNA sequence: TGTGCCAGCAGCTTAGCTAGCGGCGGGGGGATGAACACTGAAGCTTTCTTT. It encodes CASSLASGGGMNTEAFF.

This clonotype was seen at least ten times. V gene TRBV9 combines with J gene TRBJ2-3; 8 nucleotides match TRBD1. V shed 0 bases and J 3 bases; nucleotides not matched to a gene: 6. Germline CDR1 SGDLS, CDR2 YYNGEE. CDR3 length: 16 residues. CDR3 protein: CASSVEDRVGTDTQYF. The CDR3 DNA is TGTGCCAGCAGCGTAGAGGACAGGGTTGGGACAGATACGCAGTATTTT.

This clonotype showed up many times. The V call is TRBV5-4, the J call TRBJ2-5, with D perhaps given as TRBD1 or TRBD2 (7 bases each). The CDR3 loop spans 18 amino acids. V lost 0 bases to trimming and J lost 4 bases, with 22 bases between them. Per the germline V gene, CDR1 is SGHNT and CDR2 is YYREEE (reference sequence). As DNA, the CDR3 is TGTGCCAGCAGCTTGGCGGGGTCGGCACAGGGGAGGGGAGAGACCCAGTACTTC. This gives the protein CASSLAGSAQGRGETQYF.

This clonotype was detected ten times or more. The chain has TRBV4-1 and TRBJ2-3; 11 nucleotides align to TRBD2. The length of the CDR3 is 16 residues. CDR1 MGHRA and CDR2 YSYEKL come from the germline V gene. Losses at the gene ends were 4 bases for V and 2 bases for J; bases not matched to a gene: 5. CDR3 in amino acids: CASSLRLAGNTDTQYF. The DNA for the CDR3 is TGCGCCAGCAGCCTCCGACTAGCGGGAAACACAGATACGCAGTATTTT.